These 30 T cell receptor beta chains were all obtained from the same sample, sequenced in a study of blood T cell repertoires in COVID-19. Sequencing used immunoSEQ multiplex PCR; TCRdb keeps in-frame clones, though not all of them. Of a few hundred thousand clones listed, approximately 83% are singletons. Sequencing used PBMCs or T cells enriched from blood (not recorded which). The receptors come from a woman under 40 who had recovered from COVID-19.

The V and J genes are TRBV28 and TRBJ1-6, with TRBD1 matching over 10 bases. The trim removed 8 bases at V and 6 bases at J, leaving 4 bases unmatched. The CDR3 is made up of 14 amino acids. Germline V lookup: CDR1 MDHEN, CDR2 SYDVKM. The CDR3 region is CASAWTGGNSPLHF. The CDR3 DNA follows: TGTGCCAGCGCCTGGACAGGGGGTAATTCACCCCTCCACTTT. Combining the CDR3 with reference TRBV28 and TRBJ1-6 gives the whole variable domain DVKVTQSSRYLVKRTGEKVFLECVQDMDHENMFWYRQDPGLGLRLIYFSYDVKMKEKGDIPEGYSVSREKKERFSLILESASTNQTSMYLCASAWTGGNSPLHFGNGTRLTVT.

The chain combines TRBV29-1 with TRBJ2-1; TRBD2 is a possible D gene (5 bases). V lost 5 bases and J lost 0, with 26 bases in between. The germline CDR1 and CDR2 sequences are SQVTM and ANQGSEA. This CDR3 has 19 amino acids. The CDR3 sequence: CSVLAPKAGRRSSYNEQFF. The CDR3 nucleotides are TGCAGCGTTTTAGCGCCCAAGGCCGGGCGGAGGAGCTCCTACAATGAGCAGTTCTTC.

V is TRBV6-5 and J is TRBJ2-2, with TRBD2 identical over 10 bases. The CDR3 has 14 amino acids. Germline V lookup: CDR1 MNHEY, CDR2 SVGAGI. Trimming removed 10 bases from V and 7 bases from J; junction bases left unmatched: 9. The CDR3 spells CATDPSGRDGELFF. As DNA, the CDR3 is TGTGCCACAGATCCAAGCGGGAGGGACGGGGAGCTGTTTTTT.

CDR3 amino acids: CASSTRDSRSGEKLFF. CDR3 sequence (DNA): TGTGCCAGCAGCACTCGGGACAGCAGGAGTGGTGAAAAACTGTTTTTT. The rearrangement links TRBV9 to TRBJ1-4; the match to TRBD1 covers 7 bases. CDR3 length equals 16 residues. The trim removed 4 bases at V and 7 bases at J, leaving 13 bases unmatched. Germline V lookup: CDR1 SGDLS, CDR2 YYNGEE.

The chain joins TRBV11-2 to TRBJ2-2; weak D call: TRBD2 (5 bases). In germline, CDR1 is SGHAT, CDR2 FQNNGV. The CDR3 is 13 amino acids. V lost 1 base to trimming and J lost 8 bases, with 8 bases between them. CDR3 sequence reads: CASSLGSVGELFF. In DNA form, the CDR3 reads TGTGCCAGCAGCTTAGGTAGCGTTGGGGAGCTGTTTTTT.

The V and J genes are TRBV10-1 and TRBJ1-1, with D unresolved. CDR1 and CDR2 (germline): WNHNN, SYGVQD (reference sequence). V lost 3 bases to trimming and J lost 1 base, with 6 bases between them. CDR3 length: 13 amino acids. The CDR3 coding sequence is TGCGCCAGCAGTGACCAGTGGAACACTGAAGCTTTCTTT. It specifies CASSDQWNTEAFF.

This chain uses TRBV7-8 with TRBJ2-3; D perhaps matches TRBD2 (5 bases). The CDR3 consists of 15 residues. Germline V gene data show CDR1 as SGHVS and CDR2 as FQNEAQ. Trimming pared 0 bases from V and 2 bases from J, leaving 9 bases between. CDR3 protein: CASSLAEVYTDTQYF. In DNA, the CDR3 is TGTGCCAGCAGCTTAGCGGAGGTGTACACAGATACGCAGTATTTT.

The genes are TRBV5-5 and TRBJ2-6; a possible D gene is TRBD2 (6 bases). Germline CDR1 is SGHKS and CDR2 is YYEKEE (reference sequence). V was clipped by 1 base and J by 0 bases, with 14 bases between them. The CDR3 consists of 18 residues. This CDR3 is CASSLSGTRPSGANVLTF. The CDR3 DNA sequence: TGTGCCAGCAGCTTGTCCGGGACTCGACCCTCTGGGGCCAACGTCCTGACTTTC.

V is TRBV6-5 and J is TRBJ1-2; 11 bases are shared with TRBD1. The CDR3 sequence is 13 residues long. Germline CDR1 MNHEY, CDR2 SVGAGI. The V segment lost 7 bases and the J segment 7 bases; nucleotides outside the gene matches: 5. In nucleotides, the CDR3 is TGTGCCAGCAACGGACAGGGGGCTGGTGGCTACACCTTC. It yields the protein CASNGQGAGGYTF.

This chain uses TRBV6-5 with TRBJ1-2; TRBD1 might be the D (5 bases). V was pared by 9 bases and J by 7 bases, with 21 bases between. The germline gives CDR1 MNHEY, CDR2 SVGAGI. This CDR3 has 14 amino acids. CDR3 loop: CASSRDSSVGGYTF. The DNA for the CDR3 is TGTGCCAGTTCCAGGGACTCCTCCGTAGGTGGCTACACCTTC.

This rearrangement joins TRBV9 to TRBJ2-3; TRBD2 might be the D (6 bases). This CDR3 has 15 residues. In germline, CDR1 is SGDLS, CDR2 YYNGEE. V lost 4 bases to trimming and J lost 2 bases, with 14 bases between them. DNA of the CDR3: TGTGCCAGCAGCTCCGGAGGGGACCTCACAGATACGCAGTATTTT. It is translated as CASSSGGDLTDTQYF.

This clone has only one observation. This chain links TRBV9 with TRBJ2-7; 7 bases align to TRBD2. CDR1 is SGDLS and CDR2 is YYNGEE in the germline V gene. The length of the CDR3 is 15 residues. With V trimmed by 0 bases and J by 2 bases, 5 bases remained unmatched. The CDR3 loop reads CASSVEGGSPYEQYF. The CDR3 DNA reads as TGTGCCAGCAGCGTAGAGGGCGGGAGCCCCTACGAGCAGTACTTC.

The chain is built from TRBV9 and TRBJ1-2; D is possibly TRBD1 (6 bases). V lost 4 bases, J lost 5 bases, and 9 bases lay in between. Germline CDR1 is SGDLS and CDR2 is YYNGEE. The CDR3 has 12 residues. The CDR3, as DNA: TGTGCCAGCAGCAGACAGGTTTATGGCTACACCTTC. It is translated as CASSRQVYGYTF.

V gene TRBV3-1 (or the pseudogene TRBV3-2) combines with J gene TRBJ1-1; D is uncertain. The V gene lost 1 base and the J gene lost 13 bases, with 10 bases spanning the gap. This CDR3 is 11 amino acids long. CDR1 and CDR2 (germline): LGHDT, YNNKEL (reference sequence). Here the CDR3 reads CASSQAGSDFF. The CDR3 region has the DNA TGTGCCAGCAGCCAAGCCGGGTCGGATTTCTTT.

A few counts support this clone. J is TRBJ2-6 and V is TRBV5-4; perhaps TRBD1 as D (5 bases). Trimming took off 1 base at V and 0 bases at J, with 14 bases between the two ends. Germline lookup yields CDR1 SGHNT and CDR2 YYREEE (reference sequence). The CDR3 consists of 18 residues. Written as DNA, the CDR3 is TGTGCCAGCAGCTTGCAGGGAAGGCGTCCCTCTGGGGCCAACGTCCTGACTTTC. It yields the protein CASSLQGRRPSGANVLTF.

This clone was recorded a few times. This chain joins TRBV27 and TRBJ2-7, with D possibly matching TRBD2 (5 bases). With 4 bases removed from V and 2 bases from J, the gap between germline ends came to 12 bases. This CDR3 has 14 residues. The germline V gene has CDR1 MNHEY and CDR2 SMNVEV (reference sequence). CDR3 in amino acids: CASSSGGRAYEQYF. CDR3 in DNA: TGTGCCAGCAGTTCAGGAGGCAGAGCCTACGAGCAGTACTTC.

The rearrangement joins TRBV7-9 to TRBJ2-2, with D possibly being TRBD2 (5 bases). V was clipped by 4 bases and J by 7 bases, with 7 bases between them. The CDR3 has 12 residues. Germline CDR1 and CDR2: SEHNR and FQNEAQ (reference sequence). CDR3: CASSSGNGELFF. CDR3 bases: TGTGCCAGCAGCTCCGGGAACGGGGAGCTGTTTTTT.

The V call is TRBV7-2, the J call TRBJ1-5; the match to TRBD1 covers 7 bases. V shed 1 base and J 2 bases; nucleotides not matched to a gene: 5. The CDR3 has 16 amino acids. Per the germline V gene, CDR1 is SGHTA and CDR2 is FQGNSA. The CDR3 bases are TGTGCCAGCAGCTTAGAGGGGGCGTTGGGCAATCAGCCCCAGCATTTT. Residues: CASSLEGALGNQPQHF.

The rearrangement links TRBV28 to TRBJ2-7; 9 bases are shared with TRBD1. V lost 6 bases, J lost 3 bases, and 9 bases stayed unmatched. Germline loops: CDR1 MDHEN, CDR2 SYDVKM. This CDR3 contains 15 residues. The CDR3 DNA reads TGTGCCAGCAGAACGGGACAGGGAGGGCGCTACGAGCAGTACTTC. It specifies CASRTGQGGRYEQYF.

The chain joins TRBV19 to TRBJ2-7; 9 bases match TRBD1. Germline-derived CDR1 and CDR2 are LNHDA and SQIVND (reference sequence). This CDR3 region has 16 residues. V dropped 1 base and J dropped 3; count of bases not matched to a gene: 7. CDR3 in amino acids: CASSIVGDRGNYEQYF. The CDR3 DNA follows: TGTGCCAGTAGTATAGTCGGAGACAGGGGGAACTACGAGCAGTACTTC.

The chain has TRBV19 and TRBJ1-5, with D tentatively TRBD1 (5 bases). The V end was cut by 3 bases, the J end by 6 bases, with 9 bases between. The CDR3 consists of 13 residues. Looked up from germline, CDR1 is LNHDA and CDR2 is SQIVND (reference sequence). The CDR3 region has the DNA TGTGCCAGTAGTATTCAGGGAGGTCAGCCCCAGCATTTT. This encodes CASSIQGGQPQHF. Supplemented by reference TRBV19 and TRBJ1-5, the full variable domain reads DGGITQSPKYLFRKEGQNVTLSCEQNLNHDAMYWYRQDPGQGLRLIYYSQIVNDFQKGDIAEGYSVSREKKESFPLTVTSAQKNPTAFYLCASSIQGGQPQHFGDGTRLSIL.

This rearrangement joins TRBV7-9 to TRBJ2-2; a weak D match, TRBD1 (6 bases). CDR3 size: 18 residues. V was cut by 4 bases and J by 0 bases, with 18 bases left in between. Germline V lookup: CDR1 SEHNR, CDR2 FQNEAQ (reference sequence). In nucleotides, the CDR3 is TGTGCCAGCAGCTCGCCTGGGGGCCAGGGTACGAACACCGGGGAGCTGTTTTTT. Protein: CASSSPGGQGTNTGELFF.

This clone has just one count. This chain links TRBV7-2 with TRBJ1-2, with unresolved D. Deletions cut 2 bases from V and 4 bases from J, with 8 bases between. The CDR3 is made up of 13 amino acids. The V gene's germline CDR1 is SGHTA and CDR2 FQGNSA. DNA of the CDR3: TGTGCCAGCAGCTTATCAGATACCTATGGCTACACCTTC. Protein product: CASSLSDTYGYTF.

The chain links TRBV30 to TRBJ2-7; tentative D call: TRBD1 (5 bases). V was trimmed by 4 bases and J by 6 bases, leaving 22 bases between them. Germline V lookup: CDR1 GTSNPN, CDR2 SVGIG (reference sequence). The CDR3 loop spans 15 amino acids. Here the CDR3 reads CAWKPPGKRGLEQYF. DNA for the CDR3: TGTGCCTGGAAACCCCCAGGCAAAAGGGGCCTCGAGCAGTACTTC.

V is TRBV7-9 and J is TRBJ2-2, with D possibly matching TRBD2 (6 bases). Trimming stripped 5 bases from V and 1 base from J, with 8 bases between. Per the germline V gene, CDR1 is SEHNR and CDR2 is FQNEAQ (reference sequence). The CDR3 covers 14 residues. The CDR3 region is CASSAGLNTGELFF. In DNA, the CDR3 is TGTGCCAGCAGCGCGGGATTGAACACCGGGGAGCTGTTTTTT. Complete variable domain (other parts from reference TRBV7-9 and TRBJ2-2): DTGVSQNPRHKITKRGQNVTFRCDPISEHNRLYWYRQTLGQGPEFLTYFQNEAQLEKSRLLSDRFSAERPKGSFSTLEIQRTEQGDSAMYLCASSAGLNTGELFFGEGSRLTVL.

This chain uses TRBV3-1 (or the pseudogene TRBV3-2) with TRBJ2-7; 12 nucleotides match TRBD2. CDR1 is LGHDT and CDR2 is YNNKEL in the germline V gene (reference sequence). The CDR3 covers 15 residues. V lost 4 bases, J lost 5 bases, and 6 bases stayed unmatched. The DNA for the CDR3 is TGTGCCAGCAGCCCGCTTGGACTAGCGGGGCACGAGCAGTACTTC. Translation gives CASSPLGLAGHEQYF.

This clone occurred a few times. V is TRBV7-9 and J is TRBJ1-3; possibly TRBD1 for D (6 bases). There are 16 residues in the CDR3. With 5 bases removed from V and 0 bases from J, the gap between germline ends came to 14 bases. Looked up from germline, CDR1 is SEHNR and CDR2 is FQNEAQ (reference sequence). The CDR3 sequence is CASSVNRESSGNTIYF. CDR3 DNA sequence: TGTGCCAGCAGCGTGAACAGGGAAAGCTCTGGAAACACCATATATTTT.

This chain links TRBV28 with TRBJ2-1; 13 nucleotides line up with TRBD2. J was trimmed by 4 bases and V by 8 bases; bases with no gene match: 2. The CDR3 extends over 14 amino acids. Germline V gene lookup returns CDR1 MDHEN and CDR2 SYDVKM. CDR3 loop: CASGTSGAYNEQFF. CDR3 coding DNA: TGTGCCAGCGGGACTAGCGGGGCTTACAATGAGCAGTTCTTC.

The chain carries TRBV6-6 and TRBJ2-2; D gene ambiguous. The CDR3 totals 12 residues. V was clipped by 10 bases and J by 0 bases, with 6 bases between them. Germline V lookup: CDR1 MNHNY, CDR2 SVGAGI (reference sequence). This CDR3 reads CATNPNTGELFF. Written as DNA, the CDR3 is TGTGCCACCAATCCGAACACCGGGGAGCTGTTTTTT.

The chain couples TRBV19 to TRBJ1-6, with no clear D. In germline, CDR1 is LNHDA, CDR2 SQIVND (reference sequence). This CDR3 comprises 14 residues. V shed 9 bases and J shed 2 bases, with 11 bases lying between them. CDR3 nucleotide sequence: TGTGCCAGCGCTGACACCCCCTATAATTCACCCCTCCACTTT. Its protein product is CASADTPYNSPLHF.